A single T cell receptor (beta chain) is shown here with its context. The sample comes from a study of tumor T cells in aggressive B-cell lymphoma. V lost 6 bases, J lost 9 bases, and 12 bases lay in between. The CDR3 has 13 residues. The germline CDR1 and CDR2 sequences are SGHTA and FQGNSA. Produced via immunoSEQ multiplex PCR; TCRdb's table is partial and in-frame only. Among around 2,200 clones listed, roughly four fifths were seen once. Sample: tumor tissue. V usage is TRBV7-2 and J usage is TRBJ1-6; D not resolved. This TCR derives from an adult with diffuse large B cell lymphoma. CDR3 coding DNA: TGTGCCAGCAGTCTCGAGAACGCTTCACCCCTCCACTTT. This codes for CASSLENASPLHF.